This entry lists 21 T cell receptor beta chains sequenced from one sample in a study of T cell responses to AZD1222 COVID-19 vaccine. TCRdb's copy holds only in-frame clones and misses some; the assay was immunoSEQ multiplex PCR. Of under 200,000 clones in the sample, 90% were seen once. Source: peripheral blood, taken on day 0 of AZD1222 vaccination. Receptors originate from an adult in good health.

This rearrangement joins TRBV6-5 to TRBJ2-2; possibly TRBD1 for D (6 bases). With 6 bases removed from V and 8 bases from J, the gap between germline ends came to 13 bases. CDR1 MNHEY and CDR2 SVGAGI come from the germline V gene. This CDR3 region has 13 residues. The CDR3 DNA reads as TGTGCCAGCAGGTTACAGGGCCGAGGGGAGCTGTTTTTT. Amino acids: CASRLQGRGELFF.

CDR3 in DNA: TGCGCCAGCAGCTACAACAGGGGGCCCCAAGAGACCCAGTACTTC. Protein sequence: CASSYNRGPQETQYF. The rearrangement uses TRBV5-1 and TRBJ2-5; 9 nucleotides align to TRBD1. The CDR3 is 15 amino acids. Germline values: CDR1 SGHRS, CDR2 YFSETQ. V lost 3 bases to trimming and J lost 1 base; unmatched junction nucleotides: 4.

The rearrangement joins TRBV2 to TRBJ1-1, with D maybe TRBD1 (6 bases). CDR1 is SNHLY, CDR2 FYNNEI, per germline. This CDR3 spans 15 amino acids. Trimming stripped 7 bases from V and 3 bases from J, with 18 bases between. The CDR3 reads CASIKGEARDTEAFF. CDR3 DNA sequence: TGTGCCAGCATAAAGGGGGAGGCTCGGGACACTGAAGCTTTCTTT.

The V and J genes are TRBV18 and TRBJ1-1, with D maybe TRBD1 (6 bases). The V end was cut by 5 bases, the J end by 1 base, with 8 bases between. The CDR3 totals 13 residues. Germline V CDR1 and CDR2: KGHSH, LQKENI. CDR3 region: CASSSGQNTEAFF. The CDR3 bases are TGTGCCAGCTCATCGGGACAGAACACTGAAGCTTTCTTT.

V gene TRBV18 combines with J gene TRBJ1-2; 8 nucleotides match TRBD1. CDR1 and CDR2 (germline): KGHSH, LQKENI. The CDR3 has 17 residues. Trimming took 3 bases from V and 2 from J; bases not matched to a gene: 11. The CDR3 coding sequence is TGTGCCAGCTCACCTACCGCCCGGACAGGGCTAAACTATGGCTACACCTTC. This sequence encodes CASSPTARTGLNYGYTF.

V and J are TRBV7-3 and TRBJ2-2; either TRBD1 or TRBD2 may fit D (5 bases each). V was cut by 4 bases and J by 6 bases, with 18 bases left in between. The CDR3 sequence is 16 residues long. CDR1 and CDR2 from the germline V gene are SGHTA and FQGTGA. CDR3 nucleotides: TGTGCCAGCAGCTCCTCGGGGCTTGCTTCAGCCGGGGAGCTGTTTTTT. Protein: CASSSSGLASAGELFF.

CDR3 bases: TGTGCCAGCTTGGCCTTGGGCAGGCGATCTTCCTACACCTTC. Residues: CASLALGRRSSYTF. This chain joins TRBV2 and TRBJ1-2; D uncertain. This CDR3 is 14 amino acids long. V lost 8 bases and J 10 bases, leaving 23 bases between the germline ends. Germline-derived CDR1 and CDR2 are SNHLY and FYNNEI.

This clone was seen only a few times. This chain joins TRBV24-1 and TRBJ2-2; TRBD1 might be the D (6 bases). Germline CDR1 is KGHDR and CDR2 is SFDVKD. V was pared by 4 bases and J by 5 bases, with 19 bases between. The CDR3 totals 17 residues. The CDR3, as DNA: TGTGCCACCAGTGACATGCAAAATACAGGGCTAACCGGGGAGCTGTTTTTT. Translating it yields CATSDMQNTGLTGELFF.

CDR3 bases: TGTGCCAGCAGCGTAGGTGGTGCGGGGGCCGACTATGGCTACACCTTC. It translates to CASSVGGAGADYGYTF. The rearrangement uses TRBV9 and TRBJ1-2, with D possibly TRBD1 on 6 matching bases. Per the germline V gene, CDR1 is SGDLS and CDR2 is YYNGEE. CDR3 length equals 16 residues. The V and J ends lost 0 bases and 3 bases respectively, with 15 bases between them. Full variable domain (missing parts from reference TRBV9 and TRBJ1-2): DSGVTQTPKHLITATGQRVTLRCSPRSGDLSVYWYQQSLDQGLQFLIQYYNGEERAKGNILERFSAQQFPDLHSELNLSSLELGDSALYFCASSVGGAGADYGYTFGSGTRLTVV.

The rearrangement links TRBV15 to TRBJ1-4; the D gene is possibly TRBD1 (6 bases). The CDR3 runs to 18 residues. Germline loops: CDR1 LNHNV, CDR2 YYDKDF (reference sequence). Trimming removed 0 bases at V and 7 bases at J, with 21 bases between. CDR3 DNA: TGTGCCACCAGCAGAGATCAGCTGGGGGGGCTGCGGGGTGAAAAACTGTTTTTT. Its translation: CATSRDQLGGLRGEKLFF. Full variable domain (remainder filled in from reference TRBV15 and TRBJ1-4): DAMVIQNPRYQVTQFGKPVTLSCSQTLNHNVMYWYQQKSSQAPKLLFHYYDKDFNNEADTPDNFQSRRPNTSFCFLDIRSPGLGDTAMYLCATSRDQLGGLRGEKLFFGSGTQLSVL.

The V and J genes are TRBV4-1 and TRBJ1-4, with D unresolved. The germline CDR1 and CDR2 sequences are MGHRA and YSYEKL. V lost 4 bases, J lost 5 bases, and 8 bases lay in between. There are 13 residues in the CDR3. As DNA, the CDR3 is TGCGCCAGCAGCCGGGCAGTCAATGAAAAACTGTTTTTT. This gives the protein CASSRAVNEKLFF.

The rearrangement joins TRBV4-2 to TRBJ1-1; possibly TRBD1 for D (6 bases). The CDR3 totals 18 residues. Germline assignment: CDR1 LGHNA and CDR2 YNFKEQ. The ends were cut back, 4 bases at V and 1 base at J, with 22 bases in the middle. The CDR3, as DNA: TGTGCCAGCAGCCGCCCACGGGGGGCGGACGCTAGGAACACTGAAGCTTTCTTT. It is translated as CASSRPRGADARNTEAFF.

Here the CDR3 reads CASSEFGLAEETQYF. The CDR3 nucleotides read TGCGCCAGCAGTGAATTCGGACTAGCGGAAGAGACCCAGTACTTC. The chain links TRBV10-2 to TRBJ2-5, with 10 bases matching TRBD2. The CDR3 consists of 15 residues. After removal of 3 bases from V and 3 bases from J, the junction contained 4 bases not matched to a gene. Germline V gives CDR1 WSHSY, CDR2 SAAADI.

The chain joins TRBV11-1 to TRBJ1-6; TRBD1 matches 8 bases. Germline lookup yields CDR1 SGHAT and CDR2 FQDESV (reference sequence). The V segment lost 5 bases and the J segment 7 bases; nucleotides outside the gene matches: 4. This CDR3 has 14 residues. This CDR3 is CASSRTGNNSPLHF. In DNA, the CDR3 is TGTGCCAGCAGCAGGACAGGGAACAATTCACCCCTCCACTTT.

This chain connects TRBV2 to TRBJ2-7; 9 bases fit TRBD1. V lost 5 bases to trimming and J lost 2 bases; unmatched junction nucleotides: 7. CDR3 length: 15 amino acids. Per the germline V gene, CDR1 is SNHLY and CDR2 is FYNNEI. CDR3 region: CASSKDRGPTYEQYF. In DNA, the CDR3 is TGTGCCAGCAGTAAGGACAGGGGACCTACCTACGAGCAGTACTTC.

This clone was detected a few times. This chain links TRBV6-5 with TRBJ1-2; TRBD1 might be the D (6 bases). CDR1 is MNHEY and CDR2 is SVGAGI in the germline V gene. This CDR3 region has 14 residues. The ends were cut back, 8 bases at V and 5 bases at J, with 18 bases in the middle. The CDR3 protein is CASGGAAVFYGYTF. CDR3 DNA: TGTGCCAGCGGGGGCGCGGCCGTTTTTTATGGCTACACCTTC.

The chain is built from TRBV4-1 and TRBJ1-2; D is uncertain. CDR1 is MGHRA and CDR2 is YSYEKL in the germline V gene. V was shortened by 3 bases and J by 0 bases, with 11 bases between the two germline ends. The CDR3 length is 15 residues. CDR3 sequence (DNA): TGCGCCAGCAGCCAGGTTGACCCGACTAACTATGGCTACACCTTC. Its translation: CASSQVDPTNYGYTF.

CDR3 bases: TGTGCCAGCAGCTTAAGACTTGGACAGGACACTGAAGCTTTCTTT. This gives the protein CASSLRLGQDTEAFF. The rearrangement links TRBV11-3 to TRBJ1-1, with TRBD1 matching over 7 bases. Germline CDR1 reads SGHNT; CDR2 reads YENEEA. V shed 2 bases, J shed 3 bases, and the junction held 6 bases outside the gene matches. The CDR3 is 15 residues long. Full variable domain (rest looked up from reference TRBV11-3 and TRBJ1-1): EAGVVQSPRYKIIEKKQPVAFWCNPISGHNTLYWYLQNLGQGPELLIRYENEEAVDDSQLPKDRFSAERLKGVDSTLKIQPAELGDSAVYLCASSLRLGQDTEAFFGQGTRLTVV.

This clone appeared a single time. The V and J genes are TRBV28 and TRBJ1-1; D uncertain. Trimming cost V 10 bases and J 2 bases, with 11 bases left between them. This CDR3 contains 12 residues. Germline V CDR1 and CDR2: MDHEN, SYDVKM. The CDR3 protein is CATIHTNTEAFF. The CDR3 coding sequence is TGTGCCACCATTCACACCAACACTGAAGCTTTCTTT.

This rearrangement joins TRBV7-9 to TRBJ2-5, with TRBD1 identical over 7 bases. The CDR3 is 12 amino acids. Germline trimming cut 8 bases from V and 2 bases from J; bases unmatched to any gene: 2. Looked up from germline, CDR1 is SEHNR and CDR2 is FQNEAQ (reference sequence). The CDR3 region has the DNA TGTGCCAGCGGGGGACAGCAAGAGACCCAGTACTTC. Translation: CASGGQQETQYF.

This rearrangement joins TRBV9 to TRBJ2-7; 8 bases are shared with TRBD2. CDR1 is SGDLS, CDR2 YYNGEE, per germline. Losses at the gene ends were 4 bases for V and 2 bases for J; bases not matched to a gene: 11. This CDR3 has 16 residues. As DNA, the CDR3 is TGTGCCAGCAGCCTATCAACCGGCGGGGGGACCTACGAGCAGTACTTC. This translates into CASSLSTGGGTYEQYF.